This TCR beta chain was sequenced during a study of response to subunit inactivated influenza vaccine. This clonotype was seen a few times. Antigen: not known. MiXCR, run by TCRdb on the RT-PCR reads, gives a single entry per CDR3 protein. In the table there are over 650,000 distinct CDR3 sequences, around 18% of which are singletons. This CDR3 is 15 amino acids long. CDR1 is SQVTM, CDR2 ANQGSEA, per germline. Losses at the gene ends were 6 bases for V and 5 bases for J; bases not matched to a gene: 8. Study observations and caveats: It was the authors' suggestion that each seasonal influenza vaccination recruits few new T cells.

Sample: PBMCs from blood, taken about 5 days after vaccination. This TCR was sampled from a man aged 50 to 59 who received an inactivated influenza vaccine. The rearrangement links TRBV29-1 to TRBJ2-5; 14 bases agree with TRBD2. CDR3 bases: TGCAGCGTCGCGACTGGGACTAGCGGGAGTGAGACCCAGTACTTC. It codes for CSVATGTSGSETQYF. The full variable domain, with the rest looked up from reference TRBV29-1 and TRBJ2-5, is SAVISQKPSRDICQRGTSLTIQCQVDSQVTMMFWYRQQPGQSLTLIATANQGSEATYESGFVIDKFPISRPNLTFSTLTVSNMSPEDSSIYLCSVATGTSGSETQYFGPGTRLLVL.